This TCR beta chain was captured by sequencing in a study of CD4 T cells in relation to SARS-CoV-2 and coronaviruses. Before the COVID-19 pandemic, during about 2010-2018, CD4+ T cells were taken from unexposed donors. Naive and memory CD4+ T cells came from enriched cryopreserved PBMCs. Germline V gene sequence: CDR1 SGHTA, CDR2 FQGNSA. CDR3 length equals 14 residues. The V end lost 5 bases, the J end lost 4 bases, and 11 bases lay between the germline ends. About this clone itself: The antigen is undetermined.

General observations from the study: About 65% of donors had memory CD4+ clonotypes crossrecognizing SARS-CoV-2 and common cold coronavirus spike. Crossreactivity was assessed only for spike protein, not other viral proteins. No donor gave both pre-pandemic and post-infection samples.

Using immunoSEQ multiplex PCR, the repertoire was profiled, and TCRdb retains in-frame clones only, with some absent. The sample comprises around 56,000 clones, 75% to 90% of which are singletons, and around 1.5% rests with the top ten. The clonotype was recovered from a human donor in good health. This chain uses TRBV7-2 with TRBJ2-2; D not resolved. Sequencing was performed on memory CD4+ T cells from PBMCs. Here the CDR3 DNA reads TGTGCCAGCAGCCTGGTCACGGGCACCGGGGAGCTGTTTTTT. Residues: CASSLVTGTGELFF.